Reported below is one T cell receptor (beta chain). The data stem from a study of blood T cell repertoires in COVID-19. The wider study: Donors in the United States, Italy and Spain gave samples during acute or convalescent COVID-19. Nucleic acid was either cDNA or gDNA, and it came from T cells, B-cell-depleted T cells, or PBMCs.

There are 15 residues in the CDR3. Germline V gives CDR1 ENHRY, CDR2 SYGVKD. The V gene lost 10 bases and the J gene lost 1 base, with 19 bases spanning the gap. In the study's own analysis: Researchers report that nucleated cell counts were estimated from reference gene primer amplification. Libraries were prepared by immunoSEQ multiplex PCR; TCRdb keeps only in-frame clonotypes and omits some of them. The V and J calls and clone size are taken from that table; D and trimming were inferred from the DNA. This table holds about 110,000 clones, approximately 84% found once. The TCR originated in a woman aged 50 to 65 with acute or convalescent COVID-19. Sequencing used peripheral blood. This rearrangement joins TRBV10-3 to TRBJ1-1; D is perhaps TRBD1 (6 bases). CDR3 residues: CATVQGARSNTEAFF. CDR3 nucleotides: TGTGCCACCGTACAGGGTGCGAGGTCGAACACTGAAGCTTTCTTT.